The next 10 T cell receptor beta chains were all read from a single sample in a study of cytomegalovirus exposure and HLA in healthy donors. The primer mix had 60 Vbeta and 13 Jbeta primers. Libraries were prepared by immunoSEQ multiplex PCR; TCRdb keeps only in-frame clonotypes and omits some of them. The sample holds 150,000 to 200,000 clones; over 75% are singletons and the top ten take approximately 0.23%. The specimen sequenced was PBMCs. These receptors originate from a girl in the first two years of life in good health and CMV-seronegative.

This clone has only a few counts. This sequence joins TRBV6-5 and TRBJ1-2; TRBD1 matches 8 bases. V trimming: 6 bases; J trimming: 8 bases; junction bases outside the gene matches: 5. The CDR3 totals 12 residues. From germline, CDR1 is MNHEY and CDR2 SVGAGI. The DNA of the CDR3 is TGTGCCAGCAGCGGACAGGGCTTGGGCTACACCTTC. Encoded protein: CASSGQGLGYTF.

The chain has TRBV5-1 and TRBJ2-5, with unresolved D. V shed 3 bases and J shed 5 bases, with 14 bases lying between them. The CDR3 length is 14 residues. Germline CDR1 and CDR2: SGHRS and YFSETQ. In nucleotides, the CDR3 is TGCGCCAGCAGCTCAAGAGCAGGTTACGAGACCCAGTACTTC. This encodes CASSSRAGYETQYF.

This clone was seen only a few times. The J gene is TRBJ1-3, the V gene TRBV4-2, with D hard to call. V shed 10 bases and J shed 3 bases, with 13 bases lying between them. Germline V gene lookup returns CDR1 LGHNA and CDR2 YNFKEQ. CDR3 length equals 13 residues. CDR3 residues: CANNDTVGNTIYF. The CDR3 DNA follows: TGTGCCAACAACGACACCGTTGGAAACACCATATATTTT.

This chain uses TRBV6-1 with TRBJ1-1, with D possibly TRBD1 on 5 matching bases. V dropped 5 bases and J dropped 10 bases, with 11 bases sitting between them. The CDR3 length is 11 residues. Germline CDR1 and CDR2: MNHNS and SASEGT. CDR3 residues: CASSSQGLAFF. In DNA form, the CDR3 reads TGTGCCAGCAGTTCTCAGGGTTTAGCTTTCTTT.

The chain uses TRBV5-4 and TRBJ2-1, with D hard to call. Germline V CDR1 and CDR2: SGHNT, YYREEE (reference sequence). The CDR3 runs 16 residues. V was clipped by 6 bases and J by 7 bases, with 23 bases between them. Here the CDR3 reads CASTRNIAPTYNEQFF. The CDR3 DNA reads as TGTGCCAGCACCCGAAACATAGCTCCGACTTATAATGAGCAGTTCTTC.

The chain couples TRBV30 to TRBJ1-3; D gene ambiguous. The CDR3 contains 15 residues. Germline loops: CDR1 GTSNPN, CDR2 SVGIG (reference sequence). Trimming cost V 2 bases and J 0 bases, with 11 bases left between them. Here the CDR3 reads CAWSRAEASGNTIYF. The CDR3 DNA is TGTGCCTGGAGTAGGGCGGAGGCCTCTGGAAACACCATATATTTT.

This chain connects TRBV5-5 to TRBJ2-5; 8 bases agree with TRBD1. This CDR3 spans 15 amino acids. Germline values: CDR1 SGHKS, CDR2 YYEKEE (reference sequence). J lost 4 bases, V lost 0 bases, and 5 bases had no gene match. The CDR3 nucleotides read TGTGCCAGCAGCTTGGCAACAGGGGGAGGAGAGACCCAGTACTTC. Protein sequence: CASSLATGGGETQYF.

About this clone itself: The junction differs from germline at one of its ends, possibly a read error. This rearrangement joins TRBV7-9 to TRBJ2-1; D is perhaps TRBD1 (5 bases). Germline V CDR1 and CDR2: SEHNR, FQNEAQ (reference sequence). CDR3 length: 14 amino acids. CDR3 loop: CSSSLAGIGFGQFF. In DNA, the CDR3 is TGTTCCAGCAGCTTGGCAGGGATTGGATTCGGGCAGTTCTTC.

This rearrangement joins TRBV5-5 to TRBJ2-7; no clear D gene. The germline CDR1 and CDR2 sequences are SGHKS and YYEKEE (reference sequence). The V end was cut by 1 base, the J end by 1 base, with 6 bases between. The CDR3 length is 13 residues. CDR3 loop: CASSLYSSYEQYF. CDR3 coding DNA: TGTGCCAGCAGCTTGTATTCGTCCTACGAGCAGTACTTC.

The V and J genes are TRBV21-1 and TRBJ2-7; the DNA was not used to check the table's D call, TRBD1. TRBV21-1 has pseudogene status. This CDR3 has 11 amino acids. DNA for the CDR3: TGTGCCAGCACCAAAGCAGGGGGGCAGTACTTC. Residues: CASTKAGGQYF.